This T cell receptor beta chain was recorded in a study of cytomegalovirus exposure and HLA in healthy donors (dated by TCRdb to 2016 to 2017). As for the study more broadly: According to an earlier analysis of 587 of the donors, about 180 million T cells yielded over 90 million unique TCR beta sequences and approximately 300 Gb of sequence data. An early release that covered fewer than 750 HLA-typed donors contained approximately 300 gigabases of sequencing data and about 84 million unique TCR sequences. Among the roughly 400 genotyped donors, around 81% belonged to the genetic ancestry cluster associated with self-reported Caucasian donors. The aim of the study was to test whether cataloging public T cell receptors could identify signatures of past pathogen exposure. The study profiled the T cell repertoires of hundreds of subjects by immunosequencing and related them to cytomegalovirus serostatus. Along with the roughly 700-subject first cohort, a separate validation cohort of approximately 110 different subjects was used. The study combined high-throughput TCR immunosequencing, statistical association of individual TCRs with disease status, and machine learning to predict cytomegalovirus infection status. In a later analysis, previously published TCR beta repertoires from about 640 donors were re-analyzed and high-resolution HLA genotyping was added so that TCR occurrence patterns could be studied. Rather than using new phenotypic data, the later analysis identified candidate immune exposures from TCR beta sequences and from how often those sequences occurred across donors. To decide whether each TCR beta V gene segment behaved as functional or pseudogenic, an earlier analysis of some 580 of the donors relied on high-throughput TCR beta sequencing. Donor age, sex, ethnicity and CMV serostatus were collected together with the repertoire data. In a later genetic analysis, genome-wide SNP genotypes for about three fifths of the roughly 670 donors were used, and that subset was treated as a discovery cohort. Every discovery cohort repertoire had been produced on one sequencing platform. Both class I and class II loci were covered by HLA typing, at four-digit resolution. Typing coverage varied by locus: roughly 629-640 donors for A, B, C, DRB1 and DQB1; roughly 520 for DQA1; more than 600 for DPA1; 450 to 480 for DPB1. A handful of DR-DQ haplotypes were treated as single units for association and clustering because of strong linkage in the cohort. Among almost 400 genotyped donors of the cohort, an average of about 240,000 unique TCR beta nucleotide sequences were sequenced per donor, roughly 20% of them non-productive. The study at large found these results: Because counts were too low, about 15 rarely observed V segments, including chromosome 9 orphons, were left out of the earlier analysis of some 640 of the donors. In the study, 164 TCR beta chains were listed as associated with cytomegalovirus. A cluster of highly shared sequence variants was judged likely to be a technical artifact of the sequencing pipeline. In vitro tests confirmed that a few of the cytomegalovirus-associated TCR beta chains recognize cytomegalovirus antigens. The classifier was reported to diagnose cytomegalovirus status with high specificity and sensitivity in both the original cohort and the validation cohort. Linkage disequilibrium might explain the correlated functional status among segregating V segments, but an unknown experimental factor could not be excluded. Roughly uniform sequencing depth across donors was assumed in presence/absence analyses, although this assumption may not hold. In a later analysis, several top co-occurrence clusters were reported to appear linked to parvovirus B19, influenza, CMV and Epstein-Barr virus. V-gene and J-gene trimming of TCR beta chains was associated with a missense DCLRE1C variant in a later genetic analysis, and the association was replicated in an independent cohort. An earlier analysis of around 600 of the donors showed that most TCR beta V segments appeared in productive rearrangements either about 87% or about 30% of the time, which broadly matched IMGT annotations. Most CMV-associated TCR beta chains appeared to be HLA-restricted in a later analysis, and the HLA associations seemed to be driven largely by CMV exposure. Only TCR beta chains were sequenced in this cohort, and the absence of alpha or paired-chain data limited detectable features. A later analysis found that TCR association rates varied across HLA loci, with DRB1 alleles showing the most associated TCRs and HLA-C alleles the fewest. For the cohort, immune exposure information was limited to CMV serostatus. A further reported finding was that TCR beta sequences accurately predicted the HLA-A and HLA-B alleles for most subjects in the first cohort. Because HLA typing was missing for some donors at each locus, association tests included only the typed subset. A later genetic analysis reported fewer N-insertions in productive TCRs among donors in an Asian-associated ancestry cluster than the approximately 700-donor mean. When HLA alleles, especially DR and DQ, strongly co-occurred, TCR associations were difficult to assign to individual alleles. Most TCR sequences were seen in very few donors, while some public TCRs were found in many individuals. Specific HLA alleles were associated with over 15,000 TCR beta sequences at a false discovery rate of 0.05 in a later analysis. Compared with equally common non-associated chains, HLA-associated TCR beta chains in a later analysis were more clonally expanded and had lower generation probabilities. The authors suggested that the approach could potentially be extended to other disease states and immunological phenotypes.

The cohort comprised approximately 700 healthy bone marrow donors. All cohort members were sampled while nominally healthy, although unrecorded immune exposures were likely present. The donor was CMV seropositive and was included in the group of 250 to 300 seropositive cohort members. Every donor gave a peripheral blood sample, and the peripheral blood mononuclear cells from that sample were used for TCR beta sequencing. Genomic DNA extraction from the blood cell samples was performed with the Qiagen DNeasy Blood Extraction Kit. Points on this clone: No antigen is known for it. There are no base qualities to consult, and no much larger clone falls within one base.

Library method: the immunoSEQ multiplex PCR assay. For the multiplex PCR, a mixture combining 60 forward primers for TCR Vbeta segments and 13 reverse primers for TCR Jbeta segments was used. The CDR3 region of rearranged TCR beta genes was amplified from genomic DNA with a multiplex PCR assay. The amplified TCR beta libraries were sequenced on the Illumina HiSeq System as 87-base-pair reads. As for how the authors treated the data: A later analysis counted about 80 million unique TCR beta chains across the 666 repertoires, and approximately 11 million of these chains were shared by at least two donors. A nearest-neighbor algorithm error-corrected the raw reads and collapsed the reads into unique sequences, merging closely related sequences to remove PCR and sequencing errors. To assign V, D and J gene segments, CDR3 sequences were aligned to IMGT reference sequences. For a sequence to be retained, at least a six-nucleotide match to both a V gene segment and a J gene segment was required. Rearrangements were classified as productive when the CDR3 lacked stop codons and remained in frame with V and J, and all other rearrangements were classified as non-productive. CDR3 was defined according to IMGT convention as the region running from the second conserved V-encoded cysteine to the conserved J-encoded phenylalanine. The earlier analysis of about 590 of the donors excluded sequences that lacked an unambiguous match to a single V gene segment. An earlier analysis of 500 to 700 of the donors classified V segments as functional when productive rearrangements were above 56.7% and as segregating when the standard deviation between donors was above 5%. A statistical classification framework was built to diagnose cytomegalovirus status from the catalog of TCR beta chain sequences. A later analysis assigned V and J genes by comparing TCR nucleotide sequences with IMGT/GENE-DB human TR gene sequences. The TCRdist pipeline was used in a later analysis to assign CDR3 sequences and most-parsimonious VDJ recombination scenarios. In a later analysis, each TCR beta chain was defined by its CDR3 amino acid sequence together with its V-gene family, and reads without a unique V-gene family were excluded. To address suspected cross-contamination and a sequencing artifact, a later analysis removed 592 highly shared, low-generation-probability nucleotide sequences. A later analysis calculated a clonal expansion index for each public chain from normalized within-repertoire ranks of inferred template counts. In a later analysis, generation probabilities were computed using a VDJ recombination model fitted to out-of-frame rearrangements, and the results were checked against IGoR. Hypergeometric tests were used in a later analysis to score TCR-TCR, TCR-HLA and TCR-CMV co-occurrence, with a repertoire-size bias correction applied to the TCR pairs. In a later analysis, false discovery rates were estimated by permuting HLA or CMV assignments 20 times. In a later analysis, co-occurring TCRs were grouped with DBSCAN, and TCRdist sequence similarity was added when clustering was performed within HLA-allele-positive subsets. Co-occurrence clustering excluded repertoires with fewer than 30,000 or more than 120,000 public chains, plus five with anomalous nucleotide sharing. The table comes from immuneACCESS by way of TCRdb, which keeps in-frame sequences with V and J called. Part of the clones is missing from these tables; in studies checked, under half for an unresolved V gene and the rest for unknown reasons. That table furnishes V, J and clone size, whereas the DNA furnished D and trimming. The sample includes fewer than 110,000 clones, with around 72% observed a single time. Of the sample, 13% to 15% falls within the top ten clones.

The TCR comes from a woman between 40 and 55 years old in good health and CMV-seropositive. Input material: PBMCs.

The nucleotide sequence is TGTGCCAGCAGAGTACAGATGAACACTGAAGCTTTCTTT. Translated, this gives CASRVQMNTEAFF. The rearrangement joined TRBV11-2 to TRBJ1-1; a confident D gene designation cannot be given. V gives up 6 bases and J gives up 0 bases, and the segment between their germline ends measures 8 bases. According to the germline V gene, CDR1 reads SGHAT and CDR2 reads FQNNGV. From the cysteine up to the phenylalanine, the CDR3 has a length of 13 residues. Only the CDR3 part of the read is kept: 39 bases, read in frame from the first base.